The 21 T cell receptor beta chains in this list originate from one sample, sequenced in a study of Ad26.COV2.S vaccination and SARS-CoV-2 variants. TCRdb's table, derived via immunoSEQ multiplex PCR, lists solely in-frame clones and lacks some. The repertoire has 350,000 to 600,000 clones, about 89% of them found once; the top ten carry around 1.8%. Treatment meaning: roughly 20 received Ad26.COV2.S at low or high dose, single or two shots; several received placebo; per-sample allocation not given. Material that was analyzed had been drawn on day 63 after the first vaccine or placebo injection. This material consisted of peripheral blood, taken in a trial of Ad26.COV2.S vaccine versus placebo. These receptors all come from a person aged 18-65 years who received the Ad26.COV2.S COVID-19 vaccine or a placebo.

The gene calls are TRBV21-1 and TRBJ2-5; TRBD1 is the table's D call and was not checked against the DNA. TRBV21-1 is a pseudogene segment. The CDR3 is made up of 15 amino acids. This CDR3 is CASSKRVKGRETQYF. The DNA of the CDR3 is TGTGCCAGCAGCAAAAGGGTGAAGGGGCGAGAGACCCAGTACTTC.

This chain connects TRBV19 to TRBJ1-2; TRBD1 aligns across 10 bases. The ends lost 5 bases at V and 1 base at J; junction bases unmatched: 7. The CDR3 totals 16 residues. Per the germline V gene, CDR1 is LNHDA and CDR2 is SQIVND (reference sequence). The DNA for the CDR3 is TGTGCCAGTAGTTCACGGGACAGGGGAATTAACTATGGCTACACCTTC. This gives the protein CASSSRDRGINYGYTF.

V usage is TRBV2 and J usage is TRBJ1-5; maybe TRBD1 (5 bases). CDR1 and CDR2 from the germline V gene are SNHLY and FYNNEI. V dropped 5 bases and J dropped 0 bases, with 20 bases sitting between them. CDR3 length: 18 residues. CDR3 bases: TGTGCCAGCAGTCCGGGACCGTTTGTCGTATATAGCAATCAGCCCCAGCATTTT. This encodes CASSPGPFVVYSNQPQHF.

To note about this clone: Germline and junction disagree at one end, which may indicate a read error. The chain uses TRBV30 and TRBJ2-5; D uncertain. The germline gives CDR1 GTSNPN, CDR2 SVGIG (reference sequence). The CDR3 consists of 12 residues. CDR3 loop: CAWSVDQGTQYF. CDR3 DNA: TGTGCCTGGAGTGTAGACCAAGGGACCCAGTACTTC.

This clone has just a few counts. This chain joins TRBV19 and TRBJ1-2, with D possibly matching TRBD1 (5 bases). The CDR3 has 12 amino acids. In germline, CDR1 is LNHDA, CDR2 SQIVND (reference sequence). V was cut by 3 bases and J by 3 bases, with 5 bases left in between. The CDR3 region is CASSMGDYGYTF. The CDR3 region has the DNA TGTGCCAGTAGTATGGGGGACTATGGCTACACCTTC.

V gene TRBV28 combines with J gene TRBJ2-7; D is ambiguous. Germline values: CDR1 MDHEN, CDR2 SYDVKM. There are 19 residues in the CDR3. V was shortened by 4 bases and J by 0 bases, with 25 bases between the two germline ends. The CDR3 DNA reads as TGTGCCAGCAGTTGGACCCCAACCGCGGCTTACTTCGCCTCCTACGAGCAGTACTTC. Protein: CASSWTPTAAYFASYEQYF. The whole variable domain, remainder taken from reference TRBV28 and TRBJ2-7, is DVKVTQSSRYLVKRTGEKVFLECVQDMDHENMFWYRQDPGLGLRLIYFSYDVKMKEKGDIPEGYSVSREKKERFSLILESASTNQTSMYLCASSWTPTAAYFASYEQYFGPGTRLTVT.

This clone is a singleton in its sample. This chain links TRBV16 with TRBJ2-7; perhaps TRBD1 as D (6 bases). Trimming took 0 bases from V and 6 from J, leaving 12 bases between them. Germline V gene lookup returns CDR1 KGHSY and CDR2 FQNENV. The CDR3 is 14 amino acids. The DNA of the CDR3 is TGTGCCAGCAGCCAATCGGTGGGCAGGGGCGAGCAGTACTTC. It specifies CASSQSVGRGEQYF.

The CDR3, as DNA: TGTGCCAGCAGCTTATCTAATACGCAGTATTTT. The encoded protein is CASSLSNTQYF. The chain carries TRBV11-2 and TRBJ2-3; D not certain. Per germline, CDR1 SGHAT and CDR2 FQNNGV. This CDR3 contains 11 residues. Trimming left V 2 bases short and J 7 bases short, with 4 bases between.

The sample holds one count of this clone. The CDR3 region is CASSYYRIVGPEYGYTF. The CDR3 nucleotides are TGTGCCAGCAGTTACTACCGGATTGTGGGGCCCGAATATGGCTACACCTTC. V usage is TRBV6-2 or TRBV6-3 and J usage is TRBJ1-2, with D possibly matching TRBD1 (5 bases). V was shortened by 1 base and J by 5 bases, with 20 bases between the two germline ends. CDR1 and CDR2 from the germline V gene are MNHEY and SVGEGT. The CDR3 is 17 amino acids.

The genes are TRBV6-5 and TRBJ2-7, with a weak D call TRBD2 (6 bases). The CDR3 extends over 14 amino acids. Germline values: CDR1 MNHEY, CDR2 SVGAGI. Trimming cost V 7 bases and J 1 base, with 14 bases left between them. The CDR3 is CASMGSGRSYEQYF. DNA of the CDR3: TGTGCCAGCATGGGTAGCGGTAGGTCCTACGAGCAGTACTTC.

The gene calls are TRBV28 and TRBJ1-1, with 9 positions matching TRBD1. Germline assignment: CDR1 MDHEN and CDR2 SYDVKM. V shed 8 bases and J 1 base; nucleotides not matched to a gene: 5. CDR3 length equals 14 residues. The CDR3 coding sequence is TGTGCCAGCCGAGGACAGGGGTCGAACACTGAAGCTTTCTTT. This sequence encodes CASRGQGSNTEAFF.

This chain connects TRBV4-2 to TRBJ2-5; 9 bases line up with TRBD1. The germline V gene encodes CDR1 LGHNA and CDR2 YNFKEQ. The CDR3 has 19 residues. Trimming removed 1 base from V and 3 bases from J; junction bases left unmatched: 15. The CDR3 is CASSQGGTWDRVWEETQYF. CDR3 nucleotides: TGTGCCAGCAGCCAAGGTGGAACCTGGGACAGGGTGTGGGAAGAGACCCAGTACTTC.

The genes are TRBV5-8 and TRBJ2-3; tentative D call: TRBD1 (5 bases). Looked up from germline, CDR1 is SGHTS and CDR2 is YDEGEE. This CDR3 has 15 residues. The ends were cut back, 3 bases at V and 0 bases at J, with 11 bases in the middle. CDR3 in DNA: TGTGCCAGCAGCTGGGGCAGGGCTAGCACAGATACGCAGTATTTT. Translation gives CASSWGRASTDTQYF.

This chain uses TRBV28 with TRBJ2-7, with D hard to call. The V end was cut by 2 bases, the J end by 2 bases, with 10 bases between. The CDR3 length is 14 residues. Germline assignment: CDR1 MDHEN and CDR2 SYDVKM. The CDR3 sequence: CASSLRQATYEQYF. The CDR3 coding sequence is TGTGCCAGCAGTTTAAGGCAGGCCACCTACGAGCAGTACTTC.

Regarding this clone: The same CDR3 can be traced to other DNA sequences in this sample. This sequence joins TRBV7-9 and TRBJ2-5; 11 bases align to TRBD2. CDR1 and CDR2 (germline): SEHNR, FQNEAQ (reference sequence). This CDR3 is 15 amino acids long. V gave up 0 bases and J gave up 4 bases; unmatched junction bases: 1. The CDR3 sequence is CASSLALAGGETQYF. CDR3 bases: TGTGCCAGCAGCTTAGCCCTAGCGGGAGGAGAGACCCAGTACTTC.

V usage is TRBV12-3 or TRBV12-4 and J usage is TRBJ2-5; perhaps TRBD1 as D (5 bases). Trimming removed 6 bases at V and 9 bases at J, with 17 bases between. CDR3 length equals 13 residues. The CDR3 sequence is CASSKDNGRAQYF. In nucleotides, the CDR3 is TGTGCCAGCAGCAAGGACAATGGAAGGGCCCAGTACTTC.

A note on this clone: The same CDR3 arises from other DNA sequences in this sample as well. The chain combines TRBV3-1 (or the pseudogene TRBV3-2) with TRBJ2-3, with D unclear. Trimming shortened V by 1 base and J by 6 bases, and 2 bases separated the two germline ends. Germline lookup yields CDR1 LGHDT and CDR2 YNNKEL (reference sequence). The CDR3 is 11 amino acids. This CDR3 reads CASSQGDTQYF. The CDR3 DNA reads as TGTGCCAGCAGCCAAGGGGATACGCAGTATTTT.

The CDR3 loop is CASSLMAGRNTIYF. CDR3 coding DNA: TGTGCCAGCAGTTTAATGGCAGGGCGAAACACCATATATTTT. The chain has TRBV28 and TRBJ1-3; D may be TRBD1 (5 bases). Trimming stripped 2 bases from V and 5 bases from J, with 10 bases between. The length of the CDR3 is 14 residues. CDR1 is MDHEN and CDR2 is SYDVKM in the germline V gene.

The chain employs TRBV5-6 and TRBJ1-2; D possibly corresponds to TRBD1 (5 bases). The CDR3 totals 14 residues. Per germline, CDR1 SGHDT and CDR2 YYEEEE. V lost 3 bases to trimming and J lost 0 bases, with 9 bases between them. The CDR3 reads CASSWGMPNYGYTF. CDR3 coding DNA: TGTGCCAGCAGCTGGGGGATGCCTAACTATGGCTACACCTTC.

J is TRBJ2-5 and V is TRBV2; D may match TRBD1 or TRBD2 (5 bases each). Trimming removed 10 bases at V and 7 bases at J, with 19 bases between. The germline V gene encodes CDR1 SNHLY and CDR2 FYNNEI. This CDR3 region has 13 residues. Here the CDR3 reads CANIYRQAGTQYF. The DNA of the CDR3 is TGTGCCAACATATACAGGCAGGCGGGGACCCAGTACTTC.

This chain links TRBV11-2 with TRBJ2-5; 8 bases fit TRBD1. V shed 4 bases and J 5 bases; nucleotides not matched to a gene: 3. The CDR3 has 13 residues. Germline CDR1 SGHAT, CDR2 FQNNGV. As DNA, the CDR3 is TGTGCCAGCAGCTCCGGACAGGGCGAGACCCAGTACTTC. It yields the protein CASSSGQGETQYF.